The 15 T cell receptor beta chains reported below all come from one sample, sequenced in a study of blood T cells in healthy people across ages. Alongside a J-beta primer mix, a sample-barcoded 5' primer served in a second PCR lasting about 7 to 12 cycles. TCRdb processed the 5' RACE reads anew with MiXCR; each CDR3 protein has one entry. In the table there are about 1.5 million distinct CDR3 sequences, 42% of which are singletons. What was sequenced was blood. The receptors derive from a woman in her late teens or twenties in good health.

A few counts support this clonotype. This rearrangement joins TRBV28 to TRBJ2-5; TRBD2 matches at 10 bases. The germline gives CDR1 MDHEN, CDR2 SYDVKM. This CDR3 has 14 amino acids. Trimming removed 6 bases from V and 11 bases from J; junction bases left unmatched: 12. The CDR3 protein is CASRPLAGEGEQYF. The CDR3 coding sequence is TGTGCCAGCAGACCCCTAGCGGGAGAGGGTGAGCAGTACTTC.

There are a few counts of this clonotype. V is TRBV5-6 and J is TRBJ2-3; D call uncertain. This CDR3 has 11 amino acids. Germline CDR1 and CDR2: SGHDT and YYEEEE. Between the trimmed V and J ends, which lost 0 bases and 10 bases, there was a span of 6 bases. CDR3 residues: CASSLGVAQYF. The CDR3 DNA reads TGTGCCAGCAGCTTGGGCGTGGCGCAGTATTTT.

This chain links TRBV28 with TRBJ2-1, with 7 bases aligning to TRBD2. CDR1 is MDHEN, CDR2 SYDVKM, per germline. The trim removed 3 bases at V and 5 bases at J, leaving 4 bases unmatched. This CDR3 has 14 residues. Here the CDR3 DNA reads TGTGCCAGCAGTTTGACTAGCCCCCACAATGAGCAGTTCTTC. Protein: CASSLTSPHNEQFF.

This clonotype was picked up a small number of times. The chain recombines TRBV6-4 with TRBJ2-1; D possibly uses TRBD1 or TRBD2 (6 bases each). Germline V CDR1 and CDR2: MRHNA, SNTAGT. With 3 bases removed from V and 7 bases from J, the gap between germline ends came to 16 bases. The CDR3 has 15 residues. In DNA form, the CDR3 reads TGTGCCAGCAGTGAGGAGGGGGGTTGGGTAAATGAGCAGTTCTTC. This encodes CASSEEGGWVNEQFF.

The rearrangement uses TRBV5-1 and TRBJ2-1, with D perhaps matching TRBD2 (7 bases). The ends were cut back, 7 bases at V and 3 bases at J, with 17 bases in the middle. The CDR3 covers 15 residues. Germline CDR1 is SGHRS and CDR2 is YFSETQ. This CDR3 is CASAMAGGRYNEQFF. In DNA, the CDR3 is TGCGCCAGCGCAATGGCCGGGGGGCGCTACAATGAGCAGTTCTTC.

The chain uses TRBV27 and TRBJ2-1; TRBD2 matches 11 bases. Germline CDR1 MNHEY, CDR2 SMNVEV (reference sequence). This CDR3 is built from 17 residues. Germline trimming cut 5 bases from V and 3 bases from J; bases unmatched to any gene: 9. CDR3 DNA: TGTGCCAGCAGTCATCTACTCGGGACTAGCGGCTACAATGAGCAGTTCTTC. Protein: CASSHLLGTSGYNEQFF.

The table lists this clonotype with a few counts. The rearrangement links TRBV9 to TRBJ2-3; 9 bases agree with TRBD2. The ends lost 0 bases at V and 6 bases at J; junction bases unmatched: 5. CDR3 size: 15 residues. Per germline, CDR1 SGDLS and CDR2 YYNGEE. CDR3 in amino acids: CASSVAGLAPDTQYF. The DNA of the CDR3 is TGTGCCAGCAGCGTAGCGGGACTAGCACCCGATACGCAGTATTTT.

The rearrangement uses TRBV15 and TRBJ2-3; TRBD1 agrees at 7 bases. Trimming cost V 1 base and J 7 bases; bases outside gene matches: 11. The CDR3 length is 16 residues. Germline V CDR1 and CDR2: LNHNV, YYDKDF (reference sequence). Written as DNA, the CDR3 is TGTGCCACCAGCAGAGGCGGTGCACAGGGGTCGAATACGCAGTATTTT. Amino acid sequence: CATSRGGAQGSNTQYF.

The genes are TRBV12-3 or TRBV12-4 and TRBJ2-3, with 13 bases that match TRBD2. The CDR3 has 15 amino acids. The junction had 6 bases not matched to a gene; V was cut back by 4 bases and J by 8 bases. The CDR3 sequence: CASSSLAGGPGTQYF. CDR3 sequence (DNA): TGTGCCAGCAGTTCACTAGCGGGAGGGCCAGGTACGCAGTATTTT.

This clonotype was seen ten or more times. This chain links TRBV10-3 with TRBJ2-7; the match to TRBD1 covers 8 bases. The V segment lost 7 bases and the J segment 5 bases; nucleotides outside the gene matches: 7. In germline, CDR1 is ENHRY, CDR2 SYGVKD. The length of the CDR3 is 13 residues. CDR3 in amino acids: CAITGQGNNEQYF. The DNA for the CDR3 is TGTGCCATCACCGGACAGGGTAATAACGAGCAGTACTTC.

This clonotype was counted only a few times. This chain links TRBV12-3 or TRBV12-4 with TRBJ2-7; 8 bases agree with TRBD2. The CDR3 is made up of 15 amino acids. Trimming at V came to 6 bases and at J to 0 bases, leaving 7 bases not matched to a gene. The chain's CDR3 is CASSAARGGSYEQYF. The CDR3 coding sequence is TGTGCCAGCAGCGCTGCTCGGGGGGGCTCCTACGAGCAGTACTTC.

This chain uses TRBV4-1 with TRBJ1-1, with D maybe TRBD1 (5 bases). The CDR3 loop spans 16 amino acids. V lost 4 bases and J lost 0, with 15 bases in between. Germline values: CDR1 MGHRA, CDR2 YSYEKL. This chain's CDR3 is CASSLHIGGLNTEAFF. In DNA, the CDR3 is TGCGCCAGCAGCCTACATATCGGGGGTTTGAACACTGAAGCTTTCTTT.

In regard to this clonotype: A read error is possible here, since a much larger clone lies one base away. Since the CDR3 does not end with the conserved phenylalanine or tryptophan, this likely comes from a read error. It is unclear where the CDR3 begins or ends on the DNA, so no DNA is shown, and the CDR3 is as TCRdb lists it. This chain uses TRBV21-1 with TRBJ2-7; the table names TRBD1, a call not compared with the DNA. TRBV21-1 is listed as a pseudogene. The CDR3 spans 14 amino acids, including both terminal residues. CDR3 residues: CATNRGCASYEQYL.

V is TRBV20-1 and J is TRBJ1-4; the match to TRBD1 covers 10 bases. The CDR3 is made up of 16 amino acids. Germline V gene lookup returns CDR1 DFQATT and CDR2 SNEGSKA (reference sequence). The V segment lost 7 bases and the J segment 0 bases; nucleotides outside the gene matches: 8. CDR3 region: CSVTGQGFATNEKLFF. The CDR3, as DNA: TGCAGTGTCACGGGACAGGGGTTTGCAACTAATGAAAAACTGTTTTTT.

In nucleotides, the CDR3 is TGTGCCAGCAGCGTAGGGACTAGCGGGGGCCGTAGCACAGATACGCAGTATTTT. Its protein product is CASSVGTSGGRSTDTQYF. The genes are TRBV9 and TRBJ2-3, with TRBD2 identical over 13 bases. The V segment lost 0 bases and the J segment 0 bases; nucleotides outside the gene matches: 4. The CDR3 has 18 amino acids. Germline V CDR1 and CDR2: SGDLS, YYNGEE.